These 2 T cell receptor beta chains were sequenced from one sample in a study of human T cells and chemical hapten exposure. Time point specified: patch test 3, about 24 weeks after DPC sensitization. The treatment is: therapeutic diphenylcyclopropenone sensitization with weekly scalp DPC. The authors' total RNA extraction used unfractionated whole blood. TCRdb independently ran MiXCR on the RACE reads; one entry per CDR3 protein. The table shows around 40,000 distinct CDR3 sequences, with over 9.5% occurring only once. Sample: whole blood, taken in connection with sensitization to the hapten diphenylcyclopropenone (DPC). Receptor source: a middle-aged woman with alopecia areata. Some clones in this sample may be carry-over from other donors' samples.

This clonotype was seen ten or more times. The chain carries TRBV2 and TRBJ2-7; 12 bases are a match to TRBD1. The CDR3 is 15 residues long. Germline CDR1 reads SNHLY; CDR2 reads FYNNEI. The junction had 8 bases not matched to a gene; V was cut back by 8 bases and J by 3 bases. CDR3 bases: TGTGCCAGCTCCGAGGGGGACAGGGGGCTCTACGAGCAGTACTTC. It codes for CASSEGDRGLYEQYF.

This clonotype was detected only a few times. This rearrangement joins TRBV5-4 to TRBJ2-1; 9 bases fit TRBD2. CDR1 and CDR2 (germline): SGHNT, YYREEE (reference sequence). The J segment lost 6 bases and the V segment lost 2 bases, leaving 6 bases of the junction unmatched. This CDR3 is 15 amino acids long. DNA of the CDR3: TGTGCCAGCAGCTTAGCGGGAGGTATCTTCAATGAGCAGTTCTTC. It is translated as CASSLAGGIFNEQFF.